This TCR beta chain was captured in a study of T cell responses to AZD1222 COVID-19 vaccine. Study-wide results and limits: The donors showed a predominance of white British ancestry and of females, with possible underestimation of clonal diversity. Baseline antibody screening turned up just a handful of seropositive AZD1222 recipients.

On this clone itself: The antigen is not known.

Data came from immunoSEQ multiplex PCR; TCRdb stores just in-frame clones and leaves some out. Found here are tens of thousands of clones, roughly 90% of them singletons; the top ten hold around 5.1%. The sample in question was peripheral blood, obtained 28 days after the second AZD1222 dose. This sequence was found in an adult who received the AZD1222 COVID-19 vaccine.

The chain's CDR3 is CASSLYRDQPQHF. The DNA of the CDR3 is TGTGCCAGCAGCTTATACAGGGATCAGCCCCAGCATTTT. The chain is built from TRBV7-2 and TRBJ1-5, with D perhaps TRBD1 (6 bases). The V end was cut by 2 bases, the J end by 5 bases, with 7 bases between. Germline lookup yields CDR1 SGHTA and CDR2 FQGNSA. This CDR3 has 13 residues.